These 28 T cell receptor beta chains share one sample of origin, sequenced in a study of shared clonotypes between healthy human individuals. Assay: immunoSEQ multiplex PCR; the TCRdb copy retains only in-frame clones and omits some. Of around 2.5 million clones in the sample, 93% were seen once. Sequencing was performed on naive CD4+ T cells from PBMCs. Subset denoted: CD45RA+ positively selected. The receptors derive from a man in his late teens or twenties in good health. Some clones in this sample may be carry-over from other donors' samples.

The chain is built from TRBV6-1 and TRBJ2-1; 11 bases are a match to TRBD1. Germline values: CDR1 MNHNS, CDR2 SASEGT. This CDR3 has 14 residues. With 6 bases clipped from V and 10 bases from J, the junction kept 8 bases outside the gene matches. The CDR3 sequence: CASRSGTGGKEQFF. In DNA form, the CDR3 reads TGTGCCAGCAGAAGCGGGACAGGGGGGAAAGAGCAGTTCTTC.

The V call is TRBV5-6, the J call TRBJ2-7; 9 nucleotides match TRBD1. Germline CDR1 SGHDT, CDR2 YYEEEE. Trimming at V came to 2 bases and at J to 9 bases, leaving 9 bases not matched to a gene. The CDR3 contains 14 residues. CDR3 DNA sequence: TGTGCCAGCAGCTTCCGGGACAGGGACCTGGGGCAGTACTTC. The encoded protein is CASSFRDRDLGQYF.

This chain links TRBV11-2 with TRBJ2-2; TRBD1 agrees at 7 bases. In germline, CDR1 is SGHAT, CDR2 FQNNGV. The CDR3 contains 15 residues. V lost 1 base, J lost 5 bases, and 4 bases stayed unmatched. The CDR3 here is CASSLGRGRTGELFF. The CDR3 DNA sequence: TGTGCCAGCAGCTTAGGCAGGGGGAGAACCGGGGAGCTGTTTTTT.

This clone was detected once. This chain connects TRBV7-9 to TRBJ2-7; D unclear. CDR1 is SEHNR and CDR2 is FQNEAQ in the germline V gene (reference sequence). The length of the CDR3 is 13 residues. Trimming left V 1 base short and J 4 bases short, with 8 bases between. The CDR3 sequence: CASSLDNRYEQYF. DNA of the CDR3: TGTGCCAGCAGCTTAGATAACAGATACGAGCAGTACTTC.

The chain links TRBV19 to TRBJ2-3, with D possibly matching TRBD2 (6 bases). Germline V lookup: CDR1 LNHDA, CDR2 SQIVND (reference sequence). V shed 2 bases and J shed 4 bases, with 19 bases lying between them. The CDR3 consists of 17 residues. In DNA, the CDR3 is TGTGCCAGTAGTATAACCGTAAGTGGGAGGTTTGCAGATACGCAGTATTTT. It encodes CASSITVSGRFADTQYF.

The V and J genes are TRBV28 and TRBJ1-5, with D perhaps matching TRBD1 (5 bases). This CDR3 contains 15 residues. Trimming took 7 bases from V and 5 from J, leaving 18 bases between them. Germline values: CDR1 MDHEN, CDR2 SYDVKM. The CDR3 nucleotides are TGTGCCAGCACCTTCCAGACGGGGGGGGATCAGCCCCAGCATTTT. Its protein product is CASTFQTGGDQPQHF.

The CDR3 spells CATSRTPGAGYTF. The CDR3 nucleotides are TGTGCCACCAGCCGGACCCCGGGCGCTGGCTACACCTTC. The chain is built from TRBV15 and TRBJ1-2; D ambiguous. From germline, CDR1 is LNHNV and CDR2 YYDKDF (reference sequence). This CDR3 comprises 13 residues. V was trimmed by 5 bases and J by 7 bases, leaving 14 bases between them.

This sequence joins TRBV5-1 and TRBJ2-5, with a weak D call TRBD1 (6 bases). The V and J ends lost 0 bases and 2 bases respectively, with 11 bases between them. The CDR3 covers 15 residues. Germline-derived CDR1 and CDR2 are SGHRS and YFSETQ. The CDR3 nucleotides are TGCGCCAGCAGCTTGGTCACAGGGTCACAAGAGACCCAGTACTTC. Protein: CASSLVTGSQETQYF.

The J gene is TRBJ1-5, the V gene TRBV6-1; no firm D call. The CDR3 is made up of 13 amino acids. V lost 5 bases, J lost 8 bases, and 13 bases lay in between. The germline V gene encodes CDR1 MNHNS and CDR2 SASEGT. CDR3 in amino acids: CASSRTLEEPQHF. The CDR3 DNA follows: TGTGCCAGCAGTCGGACTCTTGAAGAGCCCCAGCATTTT.

The CDR3 DNA reads as TGTGCCAGCAGCCCCTGGGGCAGCCATACCCAGTACTTC. Translating gives CASSPWGSHTQYF. The chain joins TRBV5-4 to TRBJ2-5; D is perhaps TRBD1 (5 bases). The CDR3 covers 13 residues. Trimming removed 4 bases at V and 8 bases at J, with 15 bases between. Germline-derived CDR1 and CDR2 are SGHNT and YYREEE (reference sequence). The full variable domain, its missing parts supplied by reference TRBV5-4 and TRBJ2-5, is ETGVTQSPTHLIKTRGQQVTLRCSSQSGHNTVSWYQQALGQGPQFIFQYYREEENGRGNFPPRFSGLQFPNYSSELNVNALELDDSALYLCASSPWGSHTQYFGPGTRLLVL.

This clone has more than one count but fewer than ten. The chain uses TRBV5-4 and TRBJ2-4; the D call may be TRBD1 or TRBD2 (6 bases each). Per germline, CDR1 SGHNT and CDR2 YYREEE (reference sequence). The CDR3 totals 14 residues. The V end lost 4 bases, the J end lost 6 bases, and 14 bases lay between the germline ends. The CDR3 here is CASSPGGGGNIQYF. The CDR3, as DNA: TGTGCCAGCAGCCCCGGAGGAGGGGGAAACATTCAGTACTTC.

The gene calls are TRBV7-2 and TRBJ2-7; D tentatively fits TRBD1 or TRBD2 (5 bases each). The CDR3 contains 15 residues. The germline gives CDR1 SGHTA, CDR2 FQGNSA. The V gene lost 2 bases and the J gene lost 5 bases, with 16 bases spanning the gap. CDR3 DNA: TGTGCCAGCAGCTTATATGCGACAGTGACTAACGAGCAGTACTTC. Encoded protein: CASSLYATVTNEQYF.

V usage is TRBV28 and J usage is TRBJ1-5; TRBD1 aligns across 10 bases. This CDR3 has 15 residues. Looked up from germline, CDR1 is MDHEN and CDR2 is SYDVKM. V trimming: 6 bases; J trimming: 6 bases; junction bases outside the gene matches: 8. The CDR3 sequence is CASRTGQGKAQPQHF. The CDR3 DNA follows: TGTGCCAGCAGGACGGGACAGGGGAAGGCTCAGCCCCAGCATTTT.

This sequence joins TRBV7-2 and TRBJ1-1; no firm D call. Trimming removed 0 bases from V and 0 bases from J, with 8 bases in between. This CDR3 is built from 15 residues. Per germline, CDR1 SGHTA and CDR2 FQGNSA. Written as DNA, the CDR3 is TGTGCCAGCAGCTTAGCGGGTTTACTGAACACTGAAGCTTTCTTT. Its protein is CASSLAGLLNTEAFF.

The gene calls are TRBV4-1 and TRBJ2-3; D not resolved. Per the germline V gene, CDR1 is MGHRA and CDR2 is YSYEKL. The germline V and J ends were trimmed by 2 bases and 4 bases, with 10 bases remaining between them. The CDR3 runs 14 residues. CDR3 in DNA: TGCGCCAGCAGCCAATCTTTAGGTTCAGATACGCAGTATTTT. As protein: CASSQSLGSDTQYF.

The chain has TRBV6-5 and TRBJ1-1; possible D gene TRBD1, 6 bases. Deletions cut 0 bases from V and 8 bases from J, with 13 bases between. Germline V gene sequence: CDR1 MNHEY, CDR2 SVGAGI. CDR3 size: 14 residues. CDR3: CASSYSGRGSEAFF. CDR3 nucleotide sequence: TGTGCCAGCAGTTACTCGGGCAGGGGATCCGAAGCTTTCTTT.

The rearrangement uses TRBV2 and TRBJ1-5, with TRBD1 matching 8 bases. This CDR3 contains 17 residues. The germline gives CDR1 SNHLY, CDR2 FYNNEI. V dropped 8 bases and J dropped 3; count of bases not matched to a gene: 15. CDR3 sequence reads: CASWGQSEQGVNQPQHF. DNA of the CDR3: TGTGCCAGCTGGGGCCAATCGGAACAGGGGGTCAATCAGCCCCAGCATTTT.

About this clone itself: At the DNA level, this CDR3 is encoded by other sequences in the same sample as well. The chain carries TRBV14 and TRBJ1-2; D is perhaps TRBD1 (5 bases). V was shortened by 3 bases and J by 1 base, with 6 bases between the two germline ends. CDR1 and CDR2 (germline): SGHDN, FVKESK. CDR3 length equals 13 residues. CDR3 protein: CASSQGVNYGYTF. DNA of the CDR3: TGTGCCAGCAGCCAGGGGGTTAACTATGGCTACACCTTC.

The rearrangement uses TRBV6-5 and TRBJ2-3, with a possible D match to TRBD1 (6 bases). CDR3 length: 13 residues. The germline CDR1 and CDR2 sequences are MNHEY and SVGAGI. V was shortened by 6 bases and J by 6 bases, with 13 bases between the two germline ends. The CDR3 DNA reads TGTGCCAGCAGCCCCGGGACATACGATACGCAGTATTTT. It encodes CASSPGTYDTQYF.

The chain couples TRBV14 to TRBJ2-3; TRBD2 agrees at 9 bases. Germline CDR1 reads SGHDN; CDR2 reads FVKESK. CDR3 length: 16 residues. V dropped 2 bases and J dropped 9; count of bases not matched to a gene: 12. The CDR3 bases are TGTGCCAGCAGCCAAACGGGACTAGCTATCACGTTGACGCAGTATTTT. This gives the protein CASSQTGLAITLTQYF.

The chain has TRBV29-1 and TRBJ2-7; tentative D call: TRBD1 (5 bases). V lost 7 bases, J lost 0 bases, and 13 bases lay in between. The CDR3 is made up of 13 amino acids. The V gene's germline CDR1 is SQVTM and CDR2 ANQGSEA. The CDR3 sequence is CSASQGNSYEQYF. CDR3 coding DNA: TGCAGCGCTTCCCAGGGAAACTCCTACGAGCAGTACTTC.

The chain is built from TRBV19 and TRBJ1-1; the D is unclear. The CDR3 is 12 residues long. V was cut by 3 bases and J by 7 bases, with 9 bases left in between. CDR1 is LNHDA, CDR2 SQIVND, per germline (reference sequence). CDR3 residues: CASSIEEDEAFF. In nucleotides, the CDR3 is TGTGCCAGTAGTATCGAGGAAGATGAAGCTTTCTTT.

The chain carries TRBV18 and TRBJ1-4; possibly TRBD1 for D (6 bases). Germline CDR1 reads KGHSH; CDR2 reads LQKENI. This CDR3 is 16 amino acids long. V gave up 1 base and J gave up 8 bases, with 17 bases separating them. The CDR3 sequence is CASSPQDRSTGEKLFF. CDR3 in DNA: TGTGCCAGCTCACCACAAGACAGGTCGACGGGGGAAAAACTGTTTTTT.

J is TRBJ2-7 and V is TRBV7-2, with D possibly matching TRBD2 (6 bases). The CDR3 is 15 residues long. Trimming stripped 0 bases from V and 3 bases from J, with 12 bases between. Germline CDR1 is SGHTA and CDR2 is FQGNSA. Here the CDR3 DNA reads TGTGCCAGCAGCTTAGCGGGTAGCGGCATCTACGAGCAGTACTTC. Amino acid sequence: CASSLAGSGIYEQYF.

On this clone itself: Other DNA sequences in this specimen translate into the identical CDR3. The chain employs TRBV9 and TRBJ2-7; D is perhaps TRBD1 (7 bases). The germline V and J ends were trimmed by 0 bases and 3 bases, with 13 bases remaining between them. CDR1 is SGDLS and CDR2 is YYNGEE in the germline V gene. The CDR3 is 15 amino acids. CDR3 nucleotides: TGTGCCAGCAGCGTAGAAGGAGGGGGCGGCTACGAGCAGTACTTC. Its protein is CASSVEGGGGYEQYF.

The chain uses TRBV29-1 and TRBJ2-7; D gene uncertain. CDR3 size: 10 residues. The germline gives CDR1 SQVTM, CDR2 ANQGSEA. The V gene lost 6 bases and the J gene lost 5 bases, with 8 bases spanning the gap. CDR3 sequence: CSVRTHEQYF. The CDR3, as DNA: TGCAGCGTCCGCACCCACGAGCAGTACTTC.

The V and J genes are TRBV5-6 and TRBJ1-4; 9 nucleotides line up with TRBD1. The V gene end was trimmed by 2 bases and the J gene end by 6 bases; junction bases not matched to a gene: 8. CDR1 is SGHDT and CDR2 is YYEEEE in the germline V gene. This CDR3 has 16 residues. The CDR3 DNA follows: TGTGCCAGCAGCTTCGGACAGGGGCGAGTTGATGAAAAACTGTTTTTT. It encodes CASSFGQGRVDEKLFF.

The genes are TRBV15 and TRBJ2-3; D not resolved. The length of the CDR3 is 14 residues. V was shortened by 0 bases and J by 3 bases, with 7 bases between the two germline ends. CDR1 and CDR2 (germline): LNHNV, YYDKDF (reference sequence). The CDR3 is CATSRDKVTDTQYF. In DNA form, the CDR3 reads TGTGCCACCAGCAGAGATAAAGTGACAGATACGCAGTATTTT. Drawing the rest from reference TRBV15 and TRBJ2-3, the complete variable domain is DAMVIQNPRYQVTQFGKPVTLSCSQTLNHNVMYWYQQKSSQAPKLLFHYYDKDFNNEADTPDNFQSRRPNTSFCFLDIRSPGLGDTAMYLCATSRDKVTDTQYFGPGTRLTVL.